Described below is a single T cell receptor beta chain sequence and its context. CDR3 size: 13 residues. The trim removed 3 bases at V and 8 bases at J, leaving 5 bases unmatched. Germline CDR1 reads SGHNT; CDR2 reads YYREEE (reference sequence). This table comes from immunoSEQ multiplex PCR, and its TCRdb copy is limited to in-frame clones, with some not included. The sample shows more than 100,000 clones, around 91% of them seen only once. This specimen belongs to a study of blood T cell repertoires in COVID-19. The sequence was obtained from a woman between 55 and 75 years old with COVID-19, enrolled during active disease. The chain links TRBV5-4 to TRBJ1-2, with TRBD1 matching 9 bases. The sample comprised peripheral blood. The CDR3 DNA reads TGTGCCAGCAGCTCACCGGGACAGGGAGGCTACACCTTC. Protein: CASSSPGQGGYTF.